Presented here are 22 T cell receptor beta chains from one specimen sequenced in a study of control samples from healthy donors and cancer patients. The table came from immunoSEQ multiplex PCR; TCRdb's copy has only in-frame clones and leaves some out. Here the sample spans some 120,000 clones, 87% being singletons. The sample consisted of blood. The receptor set was obtained from a middle-aged man in good health.

This chain connects TRBV25-1 to TRBJ2-7; 7 nucleotides line up with TRBD1. The CDR3 runs 13 residues. V was clipped by 6 bases and J by 6 bases; unmatched bases: 8. Germline V gene sequence: CDR1 MGHDK, CDR2 SYGVNS. The CDR3, as DNA: TGTGCCAGCAGCCAACAGGGGCCGGTCGAGCAGTACTTC. Translated, it gives CASSQQGPVEQYF.

The CDR3 region has the DNA TGTGCCAGCAGCTTAACCGGGACATCGAATGAAAAACTGTTTTTT. Its protein is CASSLTGTSNEKLFF. The chain recombines TRBV7-2 with TRBJ1-4; weak D call: TRBD1 (6 bases). The CDR3 totals 15 residues. V was clipped by 2 bases and J by 5 bases, with 12 bases between them. The germline CDR1 and CDR2 sequences are SGHTA and FQGNSA.

The gene calls are TRBV18 and TRBJ1-2; D remains unclear. The CDR3 length is 14 residues. V shed 6 bases and J shed 3 bases, with 14 bases lying between them. The germline gives CDR1 KGHSH, CDR2 LQKENI. The CDR3 loop is CASSNQDGHYGYTF. CDR3 bases: TGTGCCAGCTCTAACCAGGACGGGCACTATGGCTACACCTTC.

This chain uses TRBV13 with TRBJ1-6, with 7 bases matching TRBD1. Germline CDR1 reads PRHDT; CDR2 reads FYEKMQ (reference sequence). CDR3 length equals 15 residues. V gave up 5 bases and J gave up 4 bases; unmatched junction bases: 5. The CDR3 reads CASSIRQGYNSPLHF. Here the CDR3 DNA reads TGTGCCAGCAGCATCCGACAGGGATATAATTCACCCCTCCACTTT.

This chain joins TRBV12-3 or TRBV12-4 and TRBJ1-1; 7 bases match TRBD1. The length of the CDR3 is 12 residues. J gave up 8 bases and V 3 bases, and 3 bases lay outside the gene matches. CDR3 protein: CASSLRGPEAFF. The CDR3 region has the DNA TGTGCCAGCAGTTTGAGGGGGCCAGAAGCTTTCTTT.

The chain links TRBV4-2 to TRBJ1-4; the match to TRBD1 covers 12 bases. CDR3 length equals 16 residues. The J segment lost 4 bases and the V segment lost 3 bases, leaving 3 bases of the junction unmatched. From germline, CDR1 is LGHNA and CDR2 YNFKEQ. The CDR3 reads CASSQGTGGLNEKLFF. CDR3 in DNA: TGTGCCAGCAGCCAGGGGACAGGGGGCCTTAATGAAAAACTGTTTTTT.

The chain employs TRBV7-2 and TRBJ2-6; no definite D call. Germline loops: CDR1 SGHTA, CDR2 FQGNSA. This CDR3 is 15 amino acids long. The germline V and J ends were trimmed by 2 bases and 0 bases, with 5 bases remaining between them. The CDR3, as DNA: TGTGCCAGCAGCTTAAGGATCTCTGGGGCCAACGTCCTGACTTTC. It yields the protein CASSLRISGANVLTF.

The chain has TRBV25-1 and TRBJ1-4; D possibly corresponds to TRBD1 (6 bases). Trimming shortened V by 8 bases and J by 7 bases, and 26 bases separated the two germline ends. CDR3 length equals 17 residues. The germline CDR1 and CDR2 sequences are MGHDK and SYGVNS. CDR3 loop: CASGRSGRWGQREKLFF. As DNA, the CDR3 is TGTGCCAGCGGCCGCTCGGGTAGATGGGGGCAACGTGAAAAACTGTTTTTT.

The chain's CDR3 is CASSGGAWEQYF. As DNA, the CDR3 is TGTGCCAGTTCCGGAGGGGCATGGGAGCAGTACTTC. The chain uses TRBV19 and TRBJ2-7, with D maybe TRBD2 (6 bases). The V and J ends lost 8 bases and 7 bases respectively, with 15 bases between them. Germline-derived CDR1 and CDR2 are LNHDA and SQIVND (reference sequence). This CDR3 region has 12 residues.

The chain is built from TRBV18 and TRBJ2-5; D uncertain. The V end was cut by 1 base, the J end by 5 bases, with 11 bases between. The CDR3 consists of 14 residues. Germline lookup yields CDR1 KGHSH and CDR2 LQKENI. In nucleotides, the CDR3 is TGTGCCAGCTCACCACGCGAACTCGGGGAGACCCAGTACTTC. It codes for CASSPRELGETQYF.

V usage is TRBV6-2 or TRBV6-3 and J usage is TRBJ1-2; a possible D gene is TRBD1 (5 bases). Germline CDR1 and CDR2: MNHEY and SVGEGT. CDR3 length: 14 residues. V lost 4 bases and J 4 bases, leaving 13 bases between the germline ends. CDR3 bases: TGTGCCAGCAGTTCCTCCGGGACCCTCTATGGCTACACCTTC. This sequence encodes CASSSSGTLYGYTF.

The rearrangement links TRBV6-5 to TRBJ2-3; 8 bases line up with TRBD2. V lost 10 bases to trimming and J lost 2 bases; unmatched junction nucleotides: 11. Per germline, CDR1 MNHEY and CDR2 SVGAGI. The CDR3 totals 15 residues. CDR3 sequence: CATRWTGGLTDTQYF. CDR3 DNA: TGTGCCACCAGGTGGACGGGGGGGCTCACAGATACGCAGTATTTT.

The V call is TRBV5-6, the J call TRBJ2-5, with D maybe TRBD1 (5 bases). The CDR3 loop spans 15 amino acids. V gave up 0 bases and J gave up 7 bases, with 16 bases separating them. Germline V gene sequence: CDR1 SGHDT, CDR2 YYEEEE. As DNA, the CDR3 is TGTGCCAGCAGCTTGGAGGCAGGGTTTGACGGGACCCAGTACTTC. Its translation: CASSLEAGFDGTQYF.

V and J are TRBV19 and TRBJ1-1, with 9 bases lining up with TRBD1. Germline CDR1 and CDR2: LNHDA and SQIVND (reference sequence). CDR3 length: 16 amino acids. V shed 0 bases, J shed 4 bases, and the junction held 6 bases outside the gene matches. The CDR3 DNA follows: TGTGCCAGTAGTATAGAACAGGGGGCGACTATCACTGAAGCTTTCTTT. Amino acids: CASSIEQGATITEAFF.

The chain combines TRBV7-9 with TRBJ1-4, with D unresolved. CDR1 is SEHNR and CDR2 is FQNEAQ in the germline V gene (reference sequence). V was cut by 5 bases and J by 3 bases, with 10 bases left in between. This CDR3 contains 14 residues. The CDR3 region is CASSPTRSNEKLFF. The CDR3 coding sequence is TGTGCCAGCAGCCCGACCAGGTCTAATGAAAAACTGTTTTTT. Variable domain in full (rest from reference TRBV7-9 and TRBJ1-4): DTGVSQNPRHKITKRGQNVTFRCDPISEHNRLYWYRQTLGQGPEFLTYFQNEAQLEKSRLLSDRFSAERPKGSFSTLEIQRTEQGDSAMYLCASSPTRSNEKLFFGSGTQLSVL.

The CDR3 region has the DNA TGTGCCACCAGTGACCTATACAGGGCCTCCTACAATGAGCAGTTCTTC. Its protein product is CATSDLYRASYNEQFF. The chain joins TRBV24-1 to TRBJ2-1; a weak D match, TRBD1 (6 bases). Per the germline V gene, CDR1 is KGHDR and CDR2 is SFDVKD. The CDR3 covers 16 residues. V gave up 4 bases and J gave up 0 bases, with 12 bases separating them.

This clone was observed once. CDR3 region: CAWRGDGANVLTF. As DNA, the CDR3 is TGTGCCTGGAGGGGCGATGGGGCCAACGTCCTGACTTTC. This chain joins TRBV30 and TRBJ2-6; no clear D gene. This CDR3 has 13 residues. Looked up from germline, CDR1 is GTSNPN and CDR2 is SVGIG (reference sequence). V was trimmed by 3 bases and J by 3 bases, leaving 6 bases between them.

This chain uses TRBV3-1 (or the pseudogene TRBV3-2) with TRBJ2-5; tentative D call: TRBD2 (7 bases). V lost 1 base and J lost 5, with 14 bases in between. Germline V CDR1 and CDR2: LGHDT, YNNKEL (reference sequence). The CDR3 is 15 amino acids. For the CDR3, the DNA is TGTGCCAGCAGCCAAGTGGGGGGGGCGCGGGAGACCCAGTACTTC. Protein: CASSQVGGARETQYF.

The chain employs TRBV11-1 and TRBJ2-5, with 9 bases matching TRBD1. After removal of 5 bases from V and 5 bases from J, the junction contained 9 bases not matched to a gene. The CDR3 extends over 15 amino acids. The V gene's germline CDR1 is SGHAT and CDR2 FQDESV (reference sequence). CDR3 DNA: TGTGCCAGCAGCCCACAGGACAGGGGATCGGAGACCCAGTACTTC. As protein: CASSPQDRGSETQYF.

This chain connects TRBV7-8 to TRBJ2-5; no clear D gene. The CDR3 extends over 15 amino acids. Germline CDR1 and CDR2: SGHVS and FQNEAQ. Trimming shortened V by 1 base and J by 0 bases, and 9 bases separated the two germline ends. CDR3 sequence reads: CASSLGEQHQETQYF. The CDR3 DNA is TGTGCCAGCAGCTTAGGTGAACAGCACCAAGAGACCCAGTACTTC.

The chain joins TRBV7-9 to TRBJ1-3; no clear D. The CDR3 runs to 16 residues. The ends were cut back, 5 bases at V and 0 bases at J, with 14 bases in the middle. Per germline, CDR1 SEHNR and CDR2 FQNEAQ (reference sequence). The CDR3 region has the DNA TGTGCCAGCAGCAACGCTAATAGGGCCTCTGGAAACACCATATATTTT. It translates to CASSNANRASGNTIYF.

The chain uses TRBV6-2 or TRBV6-3 and TRBJ2-7; unclear D gene. CDR3 length equals 14 residues. Germline V lookup: CDR1 MNHEY, CDR2 SVGEGT. Trimming stripped 1 base from V and 2 bases from J, with 9 bases between. The CDR3 is CASSYFGRTYEQYF. In DNA, the CDR3 is TGTGCCAGCAGTTACTTCGGACGGACCTACGAGCAGTACTTC.